This entry lists 32 T cell receptor beta chains sequenced from one sample in a study of cytomegalovirus exposure and HLA in healthy donors. The PCR ran on 60 Vbeta and 13 Jbeta primers. Using immunoSEQ multiplex PCR, the repertoire was profiled, and TCRdb retains in-frame clones only, with some absent. In the table there are 87,000 or so clones, 7.6% of which are singletons. Material: PBMCs. These receptors all come from a man aged 45-60 years in good health and CMV-seronegative.

This clone has more than one count but fewer than ten. This rearrangement joins TRBV6-5 to TRBJ1-3; D gene uncertain. Germline loops: CDR1 MNHEY, CDR2 SVGAGI. The V end lost 8 bases, the J end lost 2 bases, and 13 bases lay between the germline ends. CDR3 length: 14 amino acids. CDR3 residues: CASGPRSAGNTIYF. DNA for the CDR3: TGTGCCAGCGGCCCGAGGTCAGCTGGAAACACCATATATTTT.

This chain uses TRBV5-4 with TRBJ2-7, with D possibly matching TRBD1 (6 bases). V was cut by 0 bases and J by 5 bases, with 9 bases left in between. Per the germline V gene, CDR1 is SGHNT and CDR2 is YYREEE (reference sequence). CDR3 length equals 13 residues. The CDR3 bases are TGTGCCAGCAGCTTGGGGTCAGGGGACGAGCAGTACTTC. Amino acid sequence: CASSLGSGDEQYF.

The chain recombines TRBV20-1 with TRBJ1-1, with D unclear. Trimming left V 6 bases short and J 8 bases short, with 10 bases between. This CDR3 spans 10 amino acids. The V gene's germline CDR1 is DFQATT and CDR2 SNEGSKA (reference sequence). This chain's CDR3 is CSARRLEAFF. CDR3 DNA: TGCAGTGCCCGCCGACTGGAAGCTTTCTTT.

This clone turned up a few times. Written as DNA, the CDR3 is TGTGCCAGCAAAGGCGGGGGGGATCATCAGCCCCAGCATTTT. Amino acids: CASKGGGDHQPQHF. The chain employs TRBV6-1 and TRBJ1-5; possible D gene TRBD1, 5 bases. The germline V and J ends were trimmed by 7 bases and 5 bases, with 15 bases remaining between them. Germline V gene data show CDR1 as MNHNS and CDR2 as SASEGT. This CDR3 comprises 14 residues.

V and J are TRBV19 and TRBJ2-7, with TRBD2 matching over 10 bases. CDR1 LNHDA and CDR2 SQIVND come from the germline V gene (reference sequence). V shed 2 bases and J 3 bases; nucleotides not matched to a gene: 4. The CDR3 loop spans 15 amino acids. The CDR3 protein is CASSILLAGNYEQYF. Written as DNA, the CDR3 is TGTGCCAGTAGTATACTACTAGCGGGGAACTACGAGCAGTACTTC.

This clone showed up just a few times. CDR3 in DNA: TGCGCCAGCAGCCAAGGACAGTCCAATCAGCCCCAGCATTTT. This gives the protein CASSQGQSNQPQHF. The chain uses TRBV4-1 and TRBJ1-5, with TRBD1 as a possible D gene (5 bases). The CDR3 contains 14 residues. CDR1 MGHRA and CDR2 YSYEKL come from the germline V gene. V was shortened by 1 base and J by 3 bases, with 7 bases between the two germline ends.

This clone was picked up a small number of times. The chain has TRBV6-1 and TRBJ2-7; a possible D gene is TRBD1 (6 bases). The length of the CDR3 is 13 residues. Looked up from germline, CDR1 is MNHNS and CDR2 is SASEGT. Trimming left V 11 bases short and J 6 bases short, with 20 bases between. In nucleotides, the CDR3 is TGTGCCGGACGCCTGGGCTCACAGGGCGAGCAGTACTTC. As protein: CAGRLGSQGEQYF.

This clone was detected only a few times. This chain's CDR3 is CASSPTGNTEAFF. The CDR3, as DNA: TGCGCCAGCAGCCCCACAGGGAACACTGAAGCTTTCTTT. The chain recombines TRBV5-1 with TRBJ1-1, with D perhaps matching TRBD1 (5 bases). CDR1 SGHRS and CDR2 YFSETQ come from the germline V gene. Trimming stripped 4 bases from V and 1 base from J, with 8 bases between. CDR3 length equals 13 residues.

This clone was picked up a small number of times. The gene calls are TRBV28 and TRBJ2-7; D not resolved. CDR3 length equals 12 residues. Germline CDR1 and CDR2: MDHEN and SYDVKM. The V end was cut by 6 bases, the J end by 2 bases, with 8 bases between. This CDR3 reads CASSGLTYEQYF. In nucleotides, the CDR3 is TGTGCCAGCAGCGGTCTGACCTACGAGCAGTACTTC. The full variable domain, completed using reference TRBV28 and TRBJ2-7, is DVKVTQSSRYLVKRTGEKVFLECVQDMDHENMFWYRQDPGLGLRLIYFSYDVKMKEKGDIPEGYSVSREKKERFSLILESASTNQTSMYLCASSGLTYEQYFGPGTRLTVT.

This clone turned up a few times. The chain couples TRBV7-9 to TRBJ2-1, with 7 bases lining up with TRBD2. The germline V gene encodes CDR1 SEHNR and CDR2 FQNEAQ (reference sequence). The CDR3 extends over 17 amino acids. The ends lost 5 bases at V and 6 bases at J; junction bases unmatched: 16. Here the CDR3 DNA reads TGTGCCAGCAGCACACTGGCTAGCGGACTTGGGGTCAATGAGCAGTTCTTC. It specifies CASSTLASGLGVNEQFF.

The chain carries TRBV6-5 and TRBJ2-3, with 11 positions matching TRBD2. This CDR3 spans 14 amino acids. Germline CDR1 is MNHEY and CDR2 is SVGAGI. The V gene end was trimmed by 8 bases and the J gene end by 2 bases; junction bases not matched to a gene: 3. CDR3 sequence (DNA): TGTGCCAGCGGGACTAGCGGATACACAGATACGCAGTATTTT. This gives the protein CASGTSGYTDTQYF.

The gene calls are TRBV5-4 and TRBJ2-5; D gene uncertain. CDR1 and CDR2 from the germline V gene are SGHNT and YYREEE (reference sequence). Trimming removed 2 bases at V and 3 bases at J, with 5 bases between. The CDR3 spans 12 residues. The CDR3 DNA sequence: TGTGCCAGCAGCTTTCGTAAAGAGACCCAGTACTTC. It yields the protein CASSFRKETQYF.

This clone has only a few counts. This sequence joins TRBV19 and TRBJ2-2, with a possible D match to TRBD1 (6 bases). This CDR3 region has 14 residues. Germline CDR1 is LNHDA and CDR2 is SQIVND (reference sequence). V lost 3 bases and J lost 5, with 10 bases in between. CDR3 protein: CASSMQGRTGELFF. DNA of the CDR3: TGTGCCAGTAGTATGCAGGGGCGAACCGGGGAGCTGTTTTTT.

The chain is built from TRBV15 and TRBJ1-1, with 7 bases that match TRBD1. Germline values: CDR1 LNHNV, CDR2 YYDKDF (reference sequence). The CDR3 length is 15 residues. Trimming at V came to 2 bases and at J to 0 bases, leaving 3 bases not matched to a gene. The CDR3 DNA follows: TGTGCCACCAGCAGACCGGGACAGTTGAACACTGAAGCTTTCTTT. It is translated as CATSRPGQLNTEAFF.

This clone was picked up a small number of times. V usage is TRBV5-1 and J usage is TRBJ2-1, with D possibly TRBD1 on 6 matching bases. The CDR3 covers 18 residues. The germline V and J ends were trimmed by 1 base and 3 bases, with 20 bases remaining between them. CDR1 and CDR2 (germline): SGHRS, YFSETQ. The chain's CDR3 is CASSLTPRQVLSYNEQFF. As DNA, the CDR3 is TGCGCCAGCAGCTTGACCCCTCGACAGGTCCTGAGCTACAATGAGCAGTTCTTC.

This clone was counted between two and nine times. The chain joins TRBV7-2 to TRBJ2-1; TRBD2 matches at 8 bases. J gave up 8 bases and V 5 bases, and 17 bases lay outside the gene matches. The CDR3 runs to 17 residues. Per the germline V gene, CDR1 is SGHTA and CDR2 is FQGNSA. CDR3 sequence reads: CASSLLGSSGGSDEQFF. The CDR3 coding sequence is TGTGCCAGCAGCCTCCTCGGTAGCAGCGGGGGTTCGGATGAGCAGTTCTTC. Using reference TRBV7-2 and TRBJ2-1 for the parts outside the CDR3, the full variable domain is GAGVSQSPSNKVTEKGKDVELRCDPISGHTALYWYRQSLGQGLEFLIYFQGNSAPDKSGLPSDRFSAERTGGSVSTLTIQRTQQEDSAVYLCASSLLGSSGGSDEQFFGPGTRLTVL.

This clone showed up just a few times. CDR3 region: CASSSVAFEGDTQYF. The DNA for the CDR3 is TGTGCCAGCAGCTCCGTCGCTTTCGAGGGAGATACGCAGTATTTT. The chain has TRBV7-9 and TRBJ2-3, with D possibly matching TRBD2 (5 bases). Germline CDR1 is SEHNR and CDR2 is FQNEAQ (reference sequence). V was cut by 4 bases and J by 5 bases, with 16 bases left in between. The CDR3 is 15 amino acids.

This clone was seen a handful of times. The chain employs TRBV9 and TRBJ2-7, with 8 bases fitting TRBD1. Germline V gene lookup returns CDR1 SGDLS and CDR2 YYNGEE. The CDR3 loop spans 14 amino acids. V shed 4 bases and J 9 bases; nucleotides not matched to a gene: 12. CDR3 sequence reads: CASSPDRGGGVQYF. CDR3 DNA: TGTGCCAGCAGCCCCGACAGGGGTGGAGGCGTGCAGTACTTC.

The rearrangement uses TRBV7-2 and TRBJ1-1; 9 nucleotides align to TRBD1. Trimming cost V 4 bases and J 7 bases; bases outside gene matches: 4. The CDR3 is 13 amino acids. Germline assignment: CDR1 SGHTA and CDR2 FQGNSA. CDR3 bases: TGTGCCAGCAGCTCACAGGGGGCAGGTGAAGCTTTCTTT. Translating gives CASSSQGAGEAFF.

This clone was seen only a few times. This chain links TRBV5-6 with TRBJ2-1; 11 bases match TRBD1. Germline trimming cut 0 bases from V and 6 bases from J; bases unmatched to any gene: 8. Germline-derived CDR1 and CDR2 are SGHDT and YYEEEE. The CDR3 is 17 residues long. This CDR3 reads CASSLDSGTGGTNEQFF. In DNA form, the CDR3 reads TGTGCCAGCAGCTTGGACTCAGGGACAGGGGGGACCAATGAGCAGTTCTTC.

This clone has a handful of counts. In DNA form, the CDR3 reads TGTGCCAGCAGCCACAGGACAGGGGGCGCCTACGAGCAGTACTTC. This encodes CASSHRTGGAYEQYF. This chain connects TRBV14 to TRBJ2-7; 11 positions agree with TRBD1. V was pared by 3 bases and J by 2 bases, with 3 bases of the junction left unmatched. Per germline, CDR1 SGHDN and CDR2 FVKESK. The CDR3 has 15 residues.

This clone occurred a few times. V and J are TRBV29-1 and TRBJ2-7, with 7 bases lining up with TRBD1. V gave up 2 bases and J gave up 3 bases; unmatched junction bases: 7. The length of the CDR3 is 14 residues. In germline, CDR1 is SQVTM, CDR2 ANQGSEA. Here the CDR3 DNA reads TGCAGCGTTGAACGGTCGGGACAGAACTACGAGCAGTACTTC. It yields the protein CSVERSGQNYEQYF.

This clone was recorded a few times. The chain has TRBV2 and TRBJ2-3, with unresolved D. The germline gives CDR1 SNHLY, CDR2 FYNNEI. The ends were cut back, 8 bases at V and 0 bases at J, with 9 bases in the middle. The CDR3 extends over 13 amino acids. The CDR3 reads CASHAYSTDTQYF. The DNA for the CDR3 is TGTGCCAGCCACGCCTACAGCACAGATACGCAGTATTTT.

This clone was seen a few times. The genes are TRBV6-5 and TRBJ2-2; 10 positions agree with TRBD2. This CDR3 is 14 amino acids long. The J segment lost 5 bases and the V segment lost 6 bases, leaving 3 bases of the junction unmatched. CDR1 MNHEY and CDR2 SVGAGI come from the germline V gene. The CDR3, as DNA: TGTGCCAGCAGAGTAGCGGGGGGTACCGGGGAGCTGTTTTTT. Its translation: CASRVAGGTGELFF.

The chain recombines TRBV6-5 with TRBJ1-4, with TRBD1 as a possible D gene (5 bases). The V and J ends lost 6 bases and 8 bases respectively, with 16 bases between them. This CDR3 contains 14 residues. CDR1 and CDR2 from the germline V gene are MNHEY and SVGAGI. In DNA form, the CDR3 reads TGTGCCAGCAGGGAAGGACGGAGGGGAGAAAAACTGTTTTTT. It codes for CASREGRRGEKLFF.

The chain links TRBV19 to TRBJ2-5, with TRBD2 matching 8 bases. The CDR3 is 18 amino acids. Germline-derived CDR1 and CDR2 are LNHDA and SQIVND (reference sequence). Trimming cost V 1 base and J 1 base; bases outside gene matches: 11. CDR3 amino acids: CASSIVFSTSGFQETQYF. DNA for the CDR3: TGTGCCAGTAGTATAGTTTTTAGCACTAGCGGTTTCCAAGAGACCCAGTACTTC. Using reference TRBV19 and TRBJ2-5 for the parts outside the CDR3, the full variable domain is DGGITQSPKYLFRKEGQNVTLSCEQNLNHDAMYWYRQDPGQGLRLIYYSQIVNDFQKGDIAEGYSVSREKKESFPLTVTSAQKNPTAFYLCASSIVFSTSGFQETQYFGPGTRLLVL.

A few counts support this clone. This sample also contains other DNA sequences that code for the same CDR3. V usage is TRBV5-1 and J usage is TRBJ2-7; 7 nucleotides match TRBD2. The CDR3 is 16 residues long. The germline V gene encodes CDR1 SGHRS and CDR2 YFSETQ. V lost 4 bases and J lost 2; bases outside the gene matches: 12. CDR3 amino acids: CASSKGLGGSTYEQYF. The CDR3 DNA follows: TGCGCCAGCAGCAAGGGGCTAGGCGGGAGTACCTACGAGCAGTACTTC.

The V and J genes are TRBV7-9 and TRBJ2-5; D ambiguous. This CDR3 has 17 residues. Germline V gene lookup returns CDR1 SEHNR and CDR2 FQNEAQ (reference sequence). V was trimmed by 5 bases and J by 2 bases, leaving 21 bases between them. CDR3 in amino acids: CASSPWLNGGRQETQYF. CDR3 bases: TGTGCCAGCAGCCCCTGGTTAAATGGCGGAAGACAAGAGACCCAGTACTTC. Drawing the rest from reference TRBV7-9 and TRBJ2-5, the complete variable domain is DTGVSQNPRHKITKRGQNVTFRCDPISEHNRLYWYRQTLGQGPEFLTYFQNEAQLEKSRLLSDRFSAERPKGSFSTLEIQRTEQGDSAMYLCASSPWLNGGRQETQYFGPGTRLLVL.

This chain joins TRBV7-3 and TRBJ2-3; no firm D call. This CDR3 is built from 14 residues. The germline V and J ends were trimmed by 1 base and 0 bases, with 5 bases remaining between them. The V gene's germline CDR1 is SGHTA and CDR2 FQGTGA. CDR3 bases: TGTGCCAGCAGCTTAAGGAGTAGCACAGATACGCAGTATTTT. Protein product: CASSLRSSTDTQYF. The full variable domain, completed using reference TRBV7-3 and TRBJ2-3, is GAGVSQTPSNKVTEKGKYVELRCDPISGHTALYWYRQSLGQGPEFLIYFQGTGAADDSGLPNDRFFAVRPEGSVSTLKIQRTERGDSAVYLCASSLRSSTDTQYFGPGTRLTVL.

The V call is TRBV6-5, the J call TRBJ2-7; D perhaps matches TRBD2 (6 bases). Germline assignment: CDR1 MNHEY and CDR2 SVGAGI. The ends were cut back, 5 bases at V and 7 bases at J, with 18 bases in the middle. The CDR3 spans 14 residues. The CDR3 bases are TGTGCCAGCAGTCCGGACGGGGGAGGCGGGGAGCAGTACTTC. Encoded protein: CASSPDGGGGEQYF.

The V gene is TRBV7-9, the J gene TRBJ2-1, with D tentatively TRBD2 (6 bases). CDR1 and CDR2 from the germline V gene are SEHNR and FQNEAQ (reference sequence). V lost 1 base to trimming and J lost 3 bases, with 13 bases between them. There are 16 residues in the CDR3. The CDR3 protein is CASSLGNAGFYNEQFF. CDR3 coding DNA: TGTGCCAGCAGCTTAGGGAACGCGGGGTTCTACAATGAGCAGTTCTTC.

This clone was counted between two and nine times. This sequence joins TRBV6-5 and TRBJ1-6, with D possibly matching TRBD1 (6 bases). Germline V gene data show CDR1 as MNHEY and CDR2 as SVGAGI. The CDR3 totals 15 residues. Trimming stripped 5 bases from V and 5 bases from J, with 13 bases between. The CDR3 DNA is TGTGCCAGCAGTCTACACAGGGTCGATAATTCACCCCTCCACTTT. This sequence encodes CASSLHRVDNSPLHF.